Listed below are T cell receptor beta chains from one sample, sequenced in a study of prognosis after radiotherapy for stage I lung cancer. TCRdb used MiXCR to reprocess the multiplex PCR reads, holding one entry per CDR3 protein. The table has around 26,000 distinct CDR3 sequences, 25% to 30% seen once. Sequencing was performed on PBMCs, taken before or after stereotactic body radiation therapy (not recorded which). The receptor set was obtained from a donor aged 50 or older with non-small cell lung cancer. The CDR3 runs from the conserved cysteine through the conserved F or W. A D gene is named only where the DNA matches it firmly. Size is stated for part of the rows, as once, few or many counts, or as a class when the clone is expanded.

DNA,CDR3,J,size,D,V
TGTGCCAGCATTTACGCCGGGGAGCTGTTTTTT,CASIYAGELFF,TRBJ2-2,few,NA,TRBV2
TGTGCCTGGAGTGGGGGGGGGGCAGAGACCCAGTACTTC,CAWSGGGAETQYF,TRBJ2-5,many,NA,TRBV30
TGTGCCAGCAGCCAGGGCCAAAATGGCTACACCTTC,CASSQGQNGYTF,TRBJ1-2,many,NA,TRBV14
TGTGCCAGCAGTTACTCGAAGTTGGGCTACACTGAAGCTTTCTTT,CASSYSKLGYTEAFF,TRBJ1-1,NA,NA,TRBV6-5
TGCAGCGCTGTAGTGGGGGCCGCCACCGGGGAGCTGTTTTTT,CSAVVGAATGELFF,TRBJ2-2,many,NA,TRBV29-1
TGTGCCAGCAGTCCTTACTGGACAGAATCAGGGCCCCAGCATTTT,CASSPYWTESGPQHF,TRBJ1-5,many,NA,TRBV28
TGTGCCAGCGGACACAGGGGGGTAGAGACCCAGTACTTC,CASGHRGVETQYF,TRBJ2-5,NA,TRBD1,TRBV27
TGTGCCTGGAGTCTCTTAGGACAGGGTTACTTC,CAWSLLGQGYF,TRBJ2-7,NA,TRBD1,TRBV30
TGTGCCAGCAGCTTCGGGCAACCTGCAACTAATGAAAAACTGTTTTTT,CASSFGQPATNEKLFF,TRBJ1-4,few,NA,TRBV5-4
TGTGCCAGCAGTTTAATGGGACTAGCGGGCTACTACGAGCAGTACTTC,CASSLMGLAGYYEQYF,TRBJ2-7,many,TRBD2,TRBV28
TGTGCCAGCAGCTTAGGTGCCGGGGAACATTCACCCCTCCACTTT,CASSLGAGEHSPLHF,TRBJ1-6,NA,NA,TRBV7-2
TGTGCCAGCAGCTCGGAGGGGACTAGAGGAAACACCATATATTTT,CASSSEGTRGNTIYF,TRBJ1-3,many,NA,TRBV5-4
TGCAGTGCCAGCCGGGACAGCGAGCAGTACTTC,CSASRDSEQYF,TRBJ2-7,many,TRBD1,TRBV20-1
TGTGCCAGCAGTTACTCCCTGGCAGGCCAAAATCATCCCCAGCATTTT,CASSYSLAGQNHPQHF,TRBJ1-5,once,NA,TRBV6-9
TGCGCCAGCAGCTTCGGGACTATAGAGACCCAGTACTTC,CASSFGTIETQYF,TRBJ2-5,many,TRBD2,TRBV5-1
TGCAGTGCTCCCCTAGTGGGGCGAGGCTACGAGCAGTACTTC,CSAPLVGRGYEQYF,TRBJ2-7,many,NA,TRBV20-1
TGCGCCAGCAGCTTGGCCGGTACTGACTATGGCTACACCTTC,CASSLAGTDYGYTF,TRBJ1-2,many,NA,TRBV5-1
TGTGCCAGCAGCGACCGGTCTAGCGGCGCCGGGGGTATTCAGTACTTC,CASSDRSSGAGGIQYF,TRBJ2-4,few,TRBD2,TRBV2
TGTGCCAGCAGCTCCCGACAGTCGGATTCACCCCTCCACTTT,CASSSRQSDSPLHF,TRBJ1-6,many,NA,TRBV5-6
TGCAGTGCTAGAGACATGACAGGGGCCTACGAGCAGTACTTC,CSARDMTGAYEQYF,TRBJ2-7,medium-sized,TRBD1,TRBV20-1
TGTGCCAGCAGCGAGGACAATTGGGAGACCCAGTACTTC,CASSEDNWETQYF,TRBJ2-5,many,NA,TRBV12-3/TRBV12-4
TGTGCCAGCAGCTTAGATCGGCCTAGCGGGGAGACCCAGTACTTC,CASSLDRPSGETQYF,TRBJ2-5,many,TRBD2,TRBV11-2
TGTGCCACCAGCAGCGGGACAGTCAACACCGGGGAGCTGTTTTTT,CATSSGTVNTGELFF,TRBJ2-2,many,TRBD1,TRBV15
TGTGCCAGAGTGGGAGGGGGGGCAATCTACGAGCAGTACTTC,CARVGGGAIYEQYF,TRBJ2-7,NA,NA,TRBV2
TGTGCCAGCGCGATGAGGGGCAATCAGCCCCAGCATTTT,CASAMRGNQPQHF,TRBJ1-5,many,NA,TRBV19
TGTGCCAGCAGTCCCTATGGGGGAGGGAGCCCCACAGATACGCAGTATTTT,CASSPYGGGSPTDTQYF,TRBJ2-3,NA,TRBD2,TRBV12-3/TRBV12-4
TGTGCCAGCAGATTAGCGGGGGTTAGCACATACACGCAGTATTTT,CASRLAGVSTYTQYF,TRBJ2-3,NA,TRBD2,TRBV7-6
TGTGCCAGCAGCTCCGGGACAGGGGACGGCTACACCTTC,CASSSGTGDGYTF,TRBJ1-2,NA,TRBD1,TRBV11-3
TGCGCCAGCAGCCCCGTGGGGAAAGAGACCCAGTACTTC,CASSPVGKETQYF,TRBJ2-5,many,NA,TRBV5-1
TGTGCCAGCGGCCAGCAGTTGTACGAGCAGTACTTC,CASGQQLYEQYF,TRBJ2-7,many,NA,TRBV2
TGTGCCAGCAGCGTAGCTGGAGCGGGAGGGCTGGGCACCGGGGAGCTGTTTTTT,CASSVAGAGGLGTGELFF,TRBJ2-2,many,TRBD2,TRBV9
TGCGCCAGCAGCTTGACGACATACGGATACGAGCAGTACTTC,CASSLTTYGYEQYF,TRBJ2-7,many,NA,TRBV5-1
TGCGCCAGCAGCGACCCCCAAGGATCCTACGAGCAGTACTTC,CASSDPQGSYEQYF,TRBJ2-7,NA,NA,TRBV5-1
TGTGCCAGCAGTGAAGCCCTCAAGCGGGGGGAGAGAGAGACCCAGTACTTC,CASSEALKRGERETQYF,TRBJ2-5,many,TRBD2,TRBV25-1
TGTGCCACCAGCAGAGGGGGGACAGGGGAATACTATGGCTACACCTTC,CATSRGGTGEYYGYTF,TRBJ1-2,NA,TRBD1,TRBV15
TGCGCCAGCAGCCGACAGCCCCACTACGAGCAGTACTTC,CASSRQPHYEQYF,TRBJ2-7,many,NA,TRBV5-1
TGTGCCACCTCTCCCTACAGCCGCACAGATACGCAGTATTTT,CATSPYSRTDTQYF,TRBJ2-3,NA,NA,TRBV6-1
TGTGCCAGCAGCCAACAGTCTGATCGGTTCTTC,CASSQQSDRFF,TRBJ2-1,NA,NA,TRBV12-3/TRBV12-4
TGTGCCAGTGCCTGGCAGCGTAACACCGGGGGGCTGTTTTTT,CASAWQRNTGGLFF,TRBJ2-2,NA,NA,TRBV19
TGCGCCAGCAGCTTGCTAGGGACAGGGGATGAAAAACTGTTTTTT,CASSLLGTGDEKLFF,TRBJ1-4,many,TRBD1,TRBV5-1
TGTGCCAGCAGCCGCTACCCAGCTAGCGGGACAGATACGCAGTATTTT,CASSRYPASGTDTQYF,TRBJ2-3,many,TRBD2,TRBV7-3
TGTGCCAGCAGTCCCTCGGGGGCACCGAACACCGGGGAGCTGTTTTTT,CASSPSGAPNTGELFF,TRBJ2-2,many,NA,TRBV28
TGTGCCAGCAGTGTCCTGGAGGGGAACTATGGCTACACCTTC,CASSVLEGNYGYTF,TRBJ1-2,many,NA,TRBV28
TGTGCCAGTAGTATTTCGTGGTGGCGAGCTTTCTTT,CASSISWWRAFF,TRBJ1-1,many,NA,TRBV19
TGTGCCAGTGGGCCCAGGGGTGGCTCTGGGGCCAACGTCCTGACTTTC,CASGPRGGSGANVLTF,TRBJ2-6,many,NA,TRBV6-1
TGTGCCATCAGTGCACAGGGGGCGGGTAATTCACCCCTCCACTTT,CAISAQGAGNSPLHF,TRBJ1-6,many,TRBD1,TRBV10-3
TGTGCCAGCAGCTTAGGGGTAGCGGGGGGACAAGAGACCCAGTACTTC,CASSLGVAGGQETQYF,TRBJ2-5,many,TRBD2,TRBV7-2
TGTGCCAGCAGTGAACCTTCCGGGACAGGGGTCGGGGAGCTGTTTTTT,CASSEPSGTGVGELFF,TRBJ2-2,many,TRBD1,TRBV6-1
TGCGCCAGCAGCCTGGACCCAGCCGCCAAGCAAGAGACCCAGTACTTC,CASSLDPAAKQETQYF,TRBJ2-5,many,NA,TRBV4-1